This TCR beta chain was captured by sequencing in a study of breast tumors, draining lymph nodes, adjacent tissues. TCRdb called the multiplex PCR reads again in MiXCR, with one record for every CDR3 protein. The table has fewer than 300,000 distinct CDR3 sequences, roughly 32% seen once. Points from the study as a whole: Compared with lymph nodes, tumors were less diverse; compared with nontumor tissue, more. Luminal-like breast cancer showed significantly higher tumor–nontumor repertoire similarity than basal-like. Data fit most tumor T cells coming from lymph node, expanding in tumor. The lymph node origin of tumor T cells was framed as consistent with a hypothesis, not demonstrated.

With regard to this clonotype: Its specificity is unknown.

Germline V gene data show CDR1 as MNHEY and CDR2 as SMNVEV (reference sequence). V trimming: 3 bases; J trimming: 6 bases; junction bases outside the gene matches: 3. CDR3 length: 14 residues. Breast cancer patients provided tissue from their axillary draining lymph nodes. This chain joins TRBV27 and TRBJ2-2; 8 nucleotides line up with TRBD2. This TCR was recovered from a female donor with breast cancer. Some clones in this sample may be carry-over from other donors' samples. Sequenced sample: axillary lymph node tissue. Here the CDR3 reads CASSFWTSPGELFF. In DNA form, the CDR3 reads TGTGCCAGCAGTTTTTGGACTAGCCCCGGGGAGCTGTTTTTT.